The present T cell receptor beta chain was sequenced within a study of T cell repertoires in cytomegalovirus infection. Study-level background: From public TCR beta signatures came an indication of both CMV infection and matching HLA type.

MiXCR, applied by TCRdb to the reads, yields one record per CDR3 protein. The sample yields around 770,000 distinct CDR3 sequences, 25% to 30% seen once. V gave up 7 bases and J gave up 2 bases, with 15 bases separating them. This CDR3 is 15 amino acids long. Remarks on this clonotype: What it binds is not known.

The V and J genes are TRBV12-3 or TRBV12-4 and TRBJ1-5; tentatively, D is TRBD1 (6 bases). The sequence derives from a human donor in good health (CMV status not recorded). Some clones in this sample may be carry-over from other donors' samples. Sequenced here: cultured CD8+ T cells from PBMCs, sampled from culture after CMV antigen stimulation. This CDR3 reads CASNEGGPGNQPQHF. The CDR3 DNA follows: TGTGCCAGCAATGAAGGGGGACCGGGCAATCAGCCCCAGCATTTT.